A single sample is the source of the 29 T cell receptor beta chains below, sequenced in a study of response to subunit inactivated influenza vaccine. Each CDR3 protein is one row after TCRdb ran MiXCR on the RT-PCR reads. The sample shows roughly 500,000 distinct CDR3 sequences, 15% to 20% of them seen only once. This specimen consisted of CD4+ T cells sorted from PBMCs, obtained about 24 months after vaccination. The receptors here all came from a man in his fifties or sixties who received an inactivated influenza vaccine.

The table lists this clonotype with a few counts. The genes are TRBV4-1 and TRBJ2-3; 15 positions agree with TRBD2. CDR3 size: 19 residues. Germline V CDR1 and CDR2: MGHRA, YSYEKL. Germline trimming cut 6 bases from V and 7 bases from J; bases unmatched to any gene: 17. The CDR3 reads CASSLSGTSGGTTDNTQYF. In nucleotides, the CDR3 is TGCGCCAGCAGTCTATCCGGGACTAGCGGGGGGACCACAGATAATACGCAGTATTTT.

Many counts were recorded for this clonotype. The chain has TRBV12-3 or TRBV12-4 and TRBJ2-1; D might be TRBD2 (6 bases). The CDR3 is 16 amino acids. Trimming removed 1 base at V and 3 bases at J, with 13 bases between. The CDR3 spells CASSLGRARGYNEQFF. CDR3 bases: TGTGCCAGCAGTTTAGGGAGGGCTAGGGGCTACAATGAGCAGTTCTTC.

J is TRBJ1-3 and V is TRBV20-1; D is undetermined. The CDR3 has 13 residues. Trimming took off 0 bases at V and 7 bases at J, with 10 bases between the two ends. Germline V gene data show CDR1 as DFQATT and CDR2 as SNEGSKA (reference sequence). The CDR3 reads CSARDSRANTIYF. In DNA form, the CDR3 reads TGCAGTGCTAGAGATTCTAGGGCGAACACCATATATTTT.

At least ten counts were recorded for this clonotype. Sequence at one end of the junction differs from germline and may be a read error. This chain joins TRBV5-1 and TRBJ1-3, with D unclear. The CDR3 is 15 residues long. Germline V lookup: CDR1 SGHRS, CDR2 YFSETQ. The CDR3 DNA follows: TGTGCCAGCAGCTTAGCTGGCAACTCTGGAAACACCATATATTTT. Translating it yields CASSLAGNSGNTIYF.

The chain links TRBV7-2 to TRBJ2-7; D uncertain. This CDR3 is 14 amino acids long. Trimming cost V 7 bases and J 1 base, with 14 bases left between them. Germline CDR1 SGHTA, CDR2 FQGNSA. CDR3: CASNRPGVSYEQYF. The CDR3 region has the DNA TGTGCCAGCAACCGACCTGGGGTGTCCTACGAGCAGTACTTC.

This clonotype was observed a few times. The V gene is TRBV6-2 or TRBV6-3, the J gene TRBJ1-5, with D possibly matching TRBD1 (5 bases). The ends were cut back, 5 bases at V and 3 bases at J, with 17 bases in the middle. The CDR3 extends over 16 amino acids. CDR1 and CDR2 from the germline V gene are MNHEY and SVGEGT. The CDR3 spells CASSPTVRGINQPQHF. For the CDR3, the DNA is TGTGCCAGCAGTCCGACAGTCCGAGGGATCAATCAGCCCCAGCATTTT.

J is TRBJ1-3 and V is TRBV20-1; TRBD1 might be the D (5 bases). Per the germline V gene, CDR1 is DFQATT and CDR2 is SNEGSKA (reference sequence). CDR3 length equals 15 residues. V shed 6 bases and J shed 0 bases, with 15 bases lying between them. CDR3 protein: CSATQGDFSGNTIYF. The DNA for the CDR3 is TGCAGTGCCACCCAGGGTGACTTCTCTGGAAACACCATATATTTT.

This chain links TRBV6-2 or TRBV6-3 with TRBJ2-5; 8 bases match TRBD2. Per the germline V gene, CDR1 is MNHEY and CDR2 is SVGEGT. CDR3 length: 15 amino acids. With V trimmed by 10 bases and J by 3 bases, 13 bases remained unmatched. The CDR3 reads CATLNPGLGKETQYF. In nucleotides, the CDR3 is TGTGCCACCTTGAACCCGGGACTAGGAAAAGAGACCCAGTACTTC.

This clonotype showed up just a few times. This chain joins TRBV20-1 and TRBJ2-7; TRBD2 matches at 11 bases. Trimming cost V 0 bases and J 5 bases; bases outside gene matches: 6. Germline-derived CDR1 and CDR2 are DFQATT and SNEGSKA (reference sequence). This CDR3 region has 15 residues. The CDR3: CSARDSGTSGDEQYF. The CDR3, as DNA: TGCAGTGCTAGAGACTCCGGGACTAGCGGAGACGAGCAGTACTTC.

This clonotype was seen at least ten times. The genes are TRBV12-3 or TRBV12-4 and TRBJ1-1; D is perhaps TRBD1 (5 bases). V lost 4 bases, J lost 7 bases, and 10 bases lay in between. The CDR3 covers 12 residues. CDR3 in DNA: TGTGCCAGCAGTTCCGCCGGGGGTGAAGCTTTCTTT. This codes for CASSSAGGEAFF.

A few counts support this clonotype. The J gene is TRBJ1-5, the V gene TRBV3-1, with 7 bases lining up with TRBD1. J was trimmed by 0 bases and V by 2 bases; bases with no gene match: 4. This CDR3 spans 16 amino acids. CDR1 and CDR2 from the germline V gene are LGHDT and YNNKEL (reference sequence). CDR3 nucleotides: TGTGCCAGCAGCCAAACGACAGGGCATAGCAATCAGCCCCAGCATTTT. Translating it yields CASSQTTGHSNQPQHF. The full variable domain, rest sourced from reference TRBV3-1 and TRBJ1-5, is DTAVSQTPKYLVTQMGNDKSIKCEQNLGHDTMYWYKQDSKKFLKIMFSYNNKELIINETVPNRFSPKSPDKAHLNLHINSLELGDSAVYFCASSQTTGHSNQPQHFGDGTRLSIL.

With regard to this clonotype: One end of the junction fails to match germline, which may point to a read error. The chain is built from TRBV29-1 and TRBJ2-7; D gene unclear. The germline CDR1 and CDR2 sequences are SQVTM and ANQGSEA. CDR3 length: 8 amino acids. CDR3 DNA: TGCAGCGTTGGACTCTTGGACTTC. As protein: CSVGLLDF.

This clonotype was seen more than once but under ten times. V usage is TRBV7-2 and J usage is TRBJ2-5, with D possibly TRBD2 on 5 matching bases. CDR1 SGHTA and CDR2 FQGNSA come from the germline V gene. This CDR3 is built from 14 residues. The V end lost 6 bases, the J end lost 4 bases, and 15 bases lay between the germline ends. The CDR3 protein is CASRLRAAVETQYF. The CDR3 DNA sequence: TGTGCCAGCAGATTGAGGGCGGCAGTAGAGACCCAGTACTTC.

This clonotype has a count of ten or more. In nucleotides, the CDR3 is TGTGCCACCAGTGATGGGTCCACTCATCAGCCCCAGCATTTT. This gives the protein CATSDGSTHQPQHF. This chain joins TRBV24-1 and TRBJ1-5; D is uncertain. Per germline, CDR1 KGHDR and CDR2 SFDVKD. The CDR3 loop spans 14 amino acids. The V gene lost 3 bases and the J gene lost 5 bases, with 10 bases spanning the gap.

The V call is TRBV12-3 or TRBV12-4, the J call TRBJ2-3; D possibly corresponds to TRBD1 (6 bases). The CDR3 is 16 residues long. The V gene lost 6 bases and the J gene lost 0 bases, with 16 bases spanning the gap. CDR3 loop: CASRPTPGTSTDTQYF. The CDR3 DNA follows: TGTGCCAGCAGGCCAACCCCCGGGACAAGCACAGATACGCAGTATTTT.

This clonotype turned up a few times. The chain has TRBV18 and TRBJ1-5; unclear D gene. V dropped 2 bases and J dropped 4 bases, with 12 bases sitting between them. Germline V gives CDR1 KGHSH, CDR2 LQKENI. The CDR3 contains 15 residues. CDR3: CASSPMAIQNQPQHF. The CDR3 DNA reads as TGTGCCAGCTCACCAATGGCAATCCAAAATCAGCCCCAGCATTTT.

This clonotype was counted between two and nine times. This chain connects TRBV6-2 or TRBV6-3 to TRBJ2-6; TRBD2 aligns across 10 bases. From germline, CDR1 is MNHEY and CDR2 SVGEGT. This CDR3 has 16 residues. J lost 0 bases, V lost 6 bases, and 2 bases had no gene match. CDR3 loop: CASRLAGRSGANVLTF. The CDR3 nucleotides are TGTGCCAGCAGACTAGCGGGGCGCTCTGGGGCCAACGTCCTGACTTTC.

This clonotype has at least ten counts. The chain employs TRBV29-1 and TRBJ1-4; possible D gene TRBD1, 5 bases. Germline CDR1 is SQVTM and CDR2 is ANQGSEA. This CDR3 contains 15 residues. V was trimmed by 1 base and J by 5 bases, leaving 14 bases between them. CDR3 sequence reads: CSVEGTGTGNEKLFF. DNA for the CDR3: TGCAGCGTTGAAGGAACCGGGACGGGAAATGAAAAACTGTTTTTT. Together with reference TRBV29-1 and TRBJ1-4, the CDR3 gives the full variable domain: SAVISQKPSRDICQRGTSLTIQCQVDSQVTMMFWYRQQPGQSLTLIATANQGSEATYESGFVIDKFPISRPNLTFSTLTVSNMSPEDSSIYLCSVEGTGTGNEKLFFGSGTQLSVL.

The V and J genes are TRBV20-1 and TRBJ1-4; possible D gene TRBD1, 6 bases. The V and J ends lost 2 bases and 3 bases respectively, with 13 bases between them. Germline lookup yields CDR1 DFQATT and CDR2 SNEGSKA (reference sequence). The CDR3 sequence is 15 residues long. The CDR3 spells CSARPVDRPNEKLFF. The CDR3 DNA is TGCAGTGCTAGACCCGTTGACAGGCCTAATGAAAAACTGTTTTTT.

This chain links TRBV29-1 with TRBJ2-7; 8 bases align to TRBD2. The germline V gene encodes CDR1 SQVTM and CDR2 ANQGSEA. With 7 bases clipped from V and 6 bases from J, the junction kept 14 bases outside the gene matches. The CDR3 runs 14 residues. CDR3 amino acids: CSAKLPGLVGEQYF. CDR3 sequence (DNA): TGCAGCGCCAAGTTACCGGGACTAGTAGGCGAGCAGTACTTC.

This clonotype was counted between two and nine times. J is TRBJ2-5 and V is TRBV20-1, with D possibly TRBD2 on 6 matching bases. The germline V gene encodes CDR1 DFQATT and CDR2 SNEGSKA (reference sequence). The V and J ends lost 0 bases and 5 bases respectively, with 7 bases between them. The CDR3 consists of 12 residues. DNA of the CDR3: TGCAGTGCTAGAGATCGGGAGGAGACCCAGTACTTC. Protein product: CSARDREETQYF.

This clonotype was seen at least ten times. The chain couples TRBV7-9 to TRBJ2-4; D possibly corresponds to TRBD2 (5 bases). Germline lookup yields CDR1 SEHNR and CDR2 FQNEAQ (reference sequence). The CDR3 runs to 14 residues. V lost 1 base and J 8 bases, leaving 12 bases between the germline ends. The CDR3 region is CASSLGQVGDIQYF. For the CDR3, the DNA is TGTGCCAGCAGCTTAGGGCAGGTGGGAGACATTCAGTACTTC. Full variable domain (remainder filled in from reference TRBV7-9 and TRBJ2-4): DTGVSQNPRHKITKRGQNVTFRCDPISEHNRLYWYRQTLGQGPEFLTYFQNEAQLEKSRLLSDRFSAERPKGSFSTLEIQRTEQGDSAMYLCASSLGQVGDIQYFGAGTRLSVL.

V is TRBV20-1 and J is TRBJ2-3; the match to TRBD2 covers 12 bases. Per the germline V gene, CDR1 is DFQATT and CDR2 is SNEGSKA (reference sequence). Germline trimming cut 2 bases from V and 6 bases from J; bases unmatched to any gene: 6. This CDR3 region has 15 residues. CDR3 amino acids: CSARRTSGAPDTQYF. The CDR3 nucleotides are TGCAGTGCTAGAAGGACTAGCGGGGCCCCCGATACGCAGTATTTT.

This chain's CDR3 is CASSGTGGLGTEAFF. The CDR3 DNA follows: TGCGCCAGCAGCGGGACAGGGGGCCTCGGCACTGAAGCTTTCTTT. This sequence joins TRBV5-1 and TRBJ1-1; the match to TRBD1 covers 12 bases. The CDR3 extends over 15 amino acids. V shed 4 bases, J shed 4 bases, and the junction held 5 bases outside the gene matches. Looked up from germline, CDR1 is SGHRS and CDR2 is YFSETQ.

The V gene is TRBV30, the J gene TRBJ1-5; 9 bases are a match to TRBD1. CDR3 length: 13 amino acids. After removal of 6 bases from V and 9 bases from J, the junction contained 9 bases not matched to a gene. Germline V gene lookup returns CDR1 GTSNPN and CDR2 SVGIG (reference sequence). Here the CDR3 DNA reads TGTGCCTGCGACAGGGGGACAGGGCTGCCCCAGCATTTT. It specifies CACDRGTGLPQHF.

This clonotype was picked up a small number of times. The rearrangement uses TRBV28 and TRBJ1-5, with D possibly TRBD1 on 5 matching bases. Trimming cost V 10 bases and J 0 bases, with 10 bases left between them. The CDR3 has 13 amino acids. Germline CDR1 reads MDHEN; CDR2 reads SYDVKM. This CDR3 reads CATAGDSNQPQHF. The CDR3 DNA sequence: TGTGCCACCGCGGGGGATAGCAATCAGCCCCAGCATTTT.

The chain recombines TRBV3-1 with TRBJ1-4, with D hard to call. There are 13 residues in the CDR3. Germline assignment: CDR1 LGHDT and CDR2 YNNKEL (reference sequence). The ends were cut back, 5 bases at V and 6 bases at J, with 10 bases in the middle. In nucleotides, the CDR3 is TGTGCCAGCAGCACCCGGGCGGATGAAAAACTGTTTTTT. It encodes CASSTRADEKLFF.

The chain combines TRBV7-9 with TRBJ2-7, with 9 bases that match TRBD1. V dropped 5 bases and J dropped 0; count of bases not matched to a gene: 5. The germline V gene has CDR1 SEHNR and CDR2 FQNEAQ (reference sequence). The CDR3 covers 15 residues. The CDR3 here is CASSATGGYSYEQYF. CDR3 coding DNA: TGTGCCAGCAGCGCAACAGGGGGCTACTCCTACGAGCAGTACTTC. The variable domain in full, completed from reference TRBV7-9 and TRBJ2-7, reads DTGVSQNPRHKITKRGQNVTFRCDPISEHNRLYWYRQTLGQGPEFLTYFQNEAQLEKSRLLSDRFSAERPKGSFSTLEIQRTEQGDSAMYLCASSATGGYSYEQYFGPGTRLTVT.

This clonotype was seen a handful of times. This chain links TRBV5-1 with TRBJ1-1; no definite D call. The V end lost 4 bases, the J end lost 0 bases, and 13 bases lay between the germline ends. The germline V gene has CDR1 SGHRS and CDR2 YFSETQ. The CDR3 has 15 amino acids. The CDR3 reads CASSADGYMNTEAFF. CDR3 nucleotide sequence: TGCGCCAGCAGCGCCGACGGATACATGAACACTGAAGCTTTCTTT.